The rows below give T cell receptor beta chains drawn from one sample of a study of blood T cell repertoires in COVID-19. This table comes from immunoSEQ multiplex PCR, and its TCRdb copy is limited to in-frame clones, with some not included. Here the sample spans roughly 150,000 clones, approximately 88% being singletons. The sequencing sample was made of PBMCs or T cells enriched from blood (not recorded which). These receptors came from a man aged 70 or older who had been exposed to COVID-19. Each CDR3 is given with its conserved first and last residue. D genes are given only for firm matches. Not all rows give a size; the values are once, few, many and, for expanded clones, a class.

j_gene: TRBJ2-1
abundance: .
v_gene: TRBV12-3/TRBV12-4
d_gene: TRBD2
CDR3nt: TGTGCCAGCAGTTGGCTAGCGGGGGGAGGGCAGTTCTTC
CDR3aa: CASSWLAGGGQFF

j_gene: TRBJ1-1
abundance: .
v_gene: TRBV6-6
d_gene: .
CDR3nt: TGTGCCAGCAGCGGACAGTTGGGGACCACTGAAGCTTTCTTT
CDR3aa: CASSGQLGTTEAFF

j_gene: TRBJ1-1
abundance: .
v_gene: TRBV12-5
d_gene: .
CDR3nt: TGTGCTAGTGGTTTGCACCCGGGGGGGAACACTGAAGCTTTCTTT
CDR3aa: CASGLHPGGNTEAFF

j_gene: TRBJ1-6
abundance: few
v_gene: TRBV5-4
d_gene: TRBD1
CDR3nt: TGTGCCAGCAGCCCAGGACAGGGGATAACTTCACCCCTCCACTTT
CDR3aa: CASSPGQGITSPLHF

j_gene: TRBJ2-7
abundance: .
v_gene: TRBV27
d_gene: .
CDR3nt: TGTGCCAGCAGTTTCAGGCGGGGCGAGTCTTACGAGCAGTACTTC
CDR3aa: CASSFRRGESYEQYF

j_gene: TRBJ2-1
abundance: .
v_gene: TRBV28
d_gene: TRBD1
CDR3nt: TGTGCCAGCAGTTGGGGACAGGGGTCCTACAATGAGCAGTTCTTC
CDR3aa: CASSWGQGSYNEQFF

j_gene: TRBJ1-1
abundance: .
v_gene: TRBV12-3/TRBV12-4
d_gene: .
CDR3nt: TGTGCCAGCAGTTTAGTCCGAGCGGAAGCTTTCTTT
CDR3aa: CASSLVRAEAFF

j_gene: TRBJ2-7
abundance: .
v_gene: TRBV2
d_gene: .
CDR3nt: TGTGCCACATCTCCCCAAGGCAGGCCCCACGAGCAGTACTTC
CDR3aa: CATSPQGRPHEQYF

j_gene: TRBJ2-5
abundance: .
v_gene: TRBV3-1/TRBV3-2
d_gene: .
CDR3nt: TGTGCCAGCCAGCCTGGAAGCGGACCTCAAGAGACCCAGTACTTC
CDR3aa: CASQPGSGPQETQYF

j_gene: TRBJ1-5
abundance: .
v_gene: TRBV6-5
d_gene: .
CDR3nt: TGTGCCAGCAGTTACTCGCGGACAGTCAATCAGCCCCAGCATTTT
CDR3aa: CASSYSRTVNQPQHF

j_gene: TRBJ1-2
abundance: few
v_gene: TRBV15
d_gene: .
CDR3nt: TGTGCCACCAGCAGTGGAAGGGGTTATGGCTACACCTTC
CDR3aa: CATSSGRGYGYTF

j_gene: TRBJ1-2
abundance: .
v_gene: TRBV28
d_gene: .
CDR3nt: TGTGCCAGCAATTCTCGGACGGAGGCCTGGGGCTACACCTTC
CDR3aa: CASNSRTEAWGYTF

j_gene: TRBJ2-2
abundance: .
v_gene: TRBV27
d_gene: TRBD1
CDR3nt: TGTGCCAGCAGAAACGGACAGGGGGCATTGACCGGGGAGCTGTTTTTT
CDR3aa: CASRNGQGALTGELFF

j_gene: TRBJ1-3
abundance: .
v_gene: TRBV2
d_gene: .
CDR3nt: TGTGCCAGCAGTGAAACGGGGTCCTCTGGAAACACCATATATTTT
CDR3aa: CASSETGSSGNTIYF

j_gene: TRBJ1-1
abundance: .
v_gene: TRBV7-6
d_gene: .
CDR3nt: TGTGCCAGCAGCGTCGACAGGAGAGGGGACACTGAAGCTTTCTTT
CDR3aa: CASSVDRRGDTEAFF

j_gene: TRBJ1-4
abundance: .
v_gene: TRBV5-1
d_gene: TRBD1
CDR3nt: TGCGCCAGCAGCTCCAACCTGGACAGGGGGACTCATCTGTTTTTT
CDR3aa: CASSSNLDRGTHLFF

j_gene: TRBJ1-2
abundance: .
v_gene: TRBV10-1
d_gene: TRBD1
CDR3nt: TGCGCCAGCAGTGAGGGGACAGGGACCTATGGCTACACCTTC
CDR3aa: CASSEGTGTYGYTF

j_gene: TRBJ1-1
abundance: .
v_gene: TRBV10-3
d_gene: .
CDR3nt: TGTGCCATCAGTGAGTCGGCAGATCTGAACACTGAAGCTTTCTTT
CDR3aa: CAISESADLNTEAFF

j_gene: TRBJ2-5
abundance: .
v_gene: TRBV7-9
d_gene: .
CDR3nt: TGTGCCAGCAGCTTATCATCGGGCGGGGAGACCCAGTACTTC
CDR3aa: CASSLSSGGETQYF

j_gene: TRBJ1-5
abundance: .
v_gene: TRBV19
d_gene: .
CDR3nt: TGTGCCAGTAGCCCTACAGGGTATAGCAATCAGCCCCAGCATTTT
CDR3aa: CASSPTGYSNQPQHF

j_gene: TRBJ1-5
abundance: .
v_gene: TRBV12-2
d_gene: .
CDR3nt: TGTGCAGTGGCCCGTCAGCCCCAGCATTTT
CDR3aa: CAVARQPQHF

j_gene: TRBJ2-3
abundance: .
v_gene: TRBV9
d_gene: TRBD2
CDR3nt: TGTGCCAGCAGCGTAGCAGCGGGAGGCGAGACAGATACGCAGTATTTT
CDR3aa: CASSVAAGGETDTQYF

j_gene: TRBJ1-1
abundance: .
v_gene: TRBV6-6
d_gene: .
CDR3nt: TGTGCCACCCACAGGGACAACACTGAAGCTTTCTTT
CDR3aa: CATHRDNTEAFF

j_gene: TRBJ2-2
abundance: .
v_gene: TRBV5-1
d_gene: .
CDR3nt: TGCGCCAGCACCCTCGTGGCAGGGAACACCGGGGAGCTGTTTTTT
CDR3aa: CASTLVAGNTGELFF

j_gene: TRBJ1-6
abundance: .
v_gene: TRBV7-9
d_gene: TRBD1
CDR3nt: TGTGCCAGCAGCTTATCGACAGGGGGCGGTAATTCACCCCTCCACTTT
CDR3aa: CASSLSTGGGNSPLHF

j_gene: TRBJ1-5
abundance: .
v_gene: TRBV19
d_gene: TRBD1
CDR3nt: TGTGCCAGTACCCGGACAGGGGCGGGGAAGCCCCAGCATTTT
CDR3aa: CASTRTGAGKPQHF

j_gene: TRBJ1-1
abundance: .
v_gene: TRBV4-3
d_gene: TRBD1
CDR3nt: TGCGCCAGCAGCCAAGAAGGGACAGGCTCAACCTATGGAGCTTTCTTT
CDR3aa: CASSQEGTGSTYGAFF

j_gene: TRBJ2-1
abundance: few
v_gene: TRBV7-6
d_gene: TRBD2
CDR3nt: TGTGCCAGCAGTTCCACTAGCGGGAGGTCCTATGAGCAGTTCTTC
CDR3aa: CASSSTSGRSYEQFF

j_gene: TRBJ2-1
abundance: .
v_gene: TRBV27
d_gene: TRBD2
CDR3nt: TGTGCCAGCACCCCAGCGGGGCTTTCCTACAATGAGCAGTTCTTC
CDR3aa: CASTPAGLSYNEQFF

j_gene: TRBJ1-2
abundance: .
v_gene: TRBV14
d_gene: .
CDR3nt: TGTGCCAGCAGCCAATCCAACACAGGGTCGTATGGCTACACCTTC
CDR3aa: CASSQSNTGSYGYTF

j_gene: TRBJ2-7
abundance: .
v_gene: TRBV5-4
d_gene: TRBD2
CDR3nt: TGTGCCAGCAGCTTTAGGACTAGCGAGACCAAGCAGTACTTC
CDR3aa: CASSFRTSETKQYF

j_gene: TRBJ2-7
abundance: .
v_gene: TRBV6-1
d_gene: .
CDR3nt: TGTGCCAGCAGTGAGGACGGACTATACGAGCAGTACTTC
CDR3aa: CASSEDGLYEQYF

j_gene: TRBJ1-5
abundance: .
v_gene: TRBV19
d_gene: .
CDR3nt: TGTGCCAGTAGTATAGACGCGGTGGGTATTGGCAATCAGCCCCAGCATTTT
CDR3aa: CASSIDAVGIGNQPQHF

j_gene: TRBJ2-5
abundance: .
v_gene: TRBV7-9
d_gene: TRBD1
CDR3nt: TGTGCCAGCAGCTTCGAGGGACAGCTGGGAGAGACCCAGTACTTC
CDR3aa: CASSFEGQLGETQYF

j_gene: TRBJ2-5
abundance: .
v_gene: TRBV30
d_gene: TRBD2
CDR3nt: TGTGCCTGGGGCGGCGGACTAGCGGGGCGGGAGACCCAGTACTTC
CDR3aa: CAWGGGLAGRETQYF

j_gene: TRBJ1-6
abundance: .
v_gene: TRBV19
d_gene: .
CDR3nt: TGTGCCAGTAGTATAGGACAGTATAATTCACCCCTCCACTTT
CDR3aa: CASSIGQYNSPLHF